The next 4 T cell receptor beta chains were all read from a single sample in a study of OX40 agonist ivuxolimab in advanced cancers. TCRdb's copy holds only in-frame clones and misses some; the assay was immunoSEQ multiplex PCR. The profile shows tens of thousands of clones, roughly 80% of them singletons. Material: CD4+ or CD8+ T cells sorted from blood, obtained in a trial of the OX40 agonist ivuxolimab. Receptor source: an adult with an advanced solid tumor such as melanoma, head and neck, liver or kidney cancer.

The chain carries TRBV29-1 and TRBJ2-3; 11 positions agree with TRBD2. The germline V gene encodes CDR1 SQVTM and CDR2 ANQGSEA. The CDR3 has 15 amino acids. J gave up 0 bases and V 7 bases, and 6 bases lay outside the gene matches. CDR3: CSGSGLAASTDTQYF. As DNA, the CDR3 is TGCAGCGGATCGGGACTAGCGGCTAGCACAGATACGCAGTATTTT.

This clone was detected once. The gene calls are TRBV9 and TRBJ2-7, with TRBD1 as a possible D gene (6 bases). The CDR3 length is 14 residues. Germline V gene lookup returns CDR1 SGDLS and CDR2 YYNGEE. Trimming shortened V by 3 bases and J by 1 base, and 11 bases separated the two germline ends. CDR3 residues: CASSARTESYEQYF. The CDR3 nucleotides are TGTGCCAGCAGCGCCCGGACAGAGTCCTACGAGCAGTACTTC.

The chain employs TRBV7-3 and TRBJ2-7, with D maybe TRBD1 (7 bases). The V and J ends lost 2 bases and 2 bases respectively, with 10 bases between them. Germline V CDR1 and CDR2: SGHTA, FQGTGA. CDR3 length equals 14 residues. The CDR3 spells CASSLQGGPYEQYF. The DNA for the CDR3 is TGTGCCAGCAGCTTACAGGGGGGTCCCTACGAGCAGTACTTC.

The chain links TRBV28 to TRBJ1-2, with D perhaps TRBD1 (5 bases). Trimming left V 8 bases short and J 4 bases short, with 17 bases between. Per the germline V gene, CDR1 is MDHEN and CDR2 is SYDVKM. The CDR3 is made up of 14 amino acids. The CDR3: CASGLGDPAYGYTF. The CDR3 coding sequence is TGTGCCAGCGGGTTGGGGGACCCTGCCTATGGCTACACCTTC.